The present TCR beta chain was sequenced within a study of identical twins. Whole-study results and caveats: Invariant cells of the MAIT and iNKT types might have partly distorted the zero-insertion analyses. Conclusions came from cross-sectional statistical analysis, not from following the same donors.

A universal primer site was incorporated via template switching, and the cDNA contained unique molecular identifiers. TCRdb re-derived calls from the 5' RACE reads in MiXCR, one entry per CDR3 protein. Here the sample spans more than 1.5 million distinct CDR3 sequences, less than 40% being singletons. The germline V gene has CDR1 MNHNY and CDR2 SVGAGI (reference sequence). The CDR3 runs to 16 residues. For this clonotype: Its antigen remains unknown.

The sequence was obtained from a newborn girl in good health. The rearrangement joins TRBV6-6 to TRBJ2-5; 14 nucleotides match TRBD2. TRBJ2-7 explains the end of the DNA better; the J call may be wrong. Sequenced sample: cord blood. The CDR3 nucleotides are TGTGCCAGCAGTCAGGGACTAGCGGGGGCCTTTTCCGAGCAGTACTTC. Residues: CASSQGLAGAFSEQYF.